This paragraph reports one T cell receptor (beta chain). The antigen remains unidentified. Data came from immunoSEQ multiplex PCR; TCRdb stores just in-frame clones and leaves some out. The sample includes some 6,000 clones, roughly 86% of them seen just once. The record originates from a study of STAT3 mutations in large granular lymphocyte leukemia. V was shortened by 6 bases and J by 0 bases, with 15 bases between the two germline ends. Germline V gives CDR1 MDHEN, CDR2 SYDVKM. CDR3 size: 16 residues. Study outcomes and limitations: Sampling intervals varied between patients and samples. Clonal expansion was inferred from samples taken at other timepoints. At least one immunodominant TCR beta clonotype appeared in every T-cell large granular lymphocyte leukemia patient.

The source is a human donor with T large granular lymphocyte leukemia. Some clones in this sample may be carry-over from other donors' samples. Sequencing was performed on PBMCs. The rearrangement joins TRBV28 to TRBJ1-5; TRBD1 might be the D (6 bases). The CDR3 spells CASSPRGGYSNQPQHF. The CDR3 DNA reads TGTGCCAGCAGCCCAAGGGGGGGCTATAGCAATCAGCCCCAGCATTTT. Filled out from reference TRBV28 and TRBJ1-5, the complete variable domain reads DVKVTQSSRYLVKRTGEKVFLECVQDMDHENMFWYRQDPGLGLRLIYFSYDVKMKEKGDIPEGYSVSREKKERFSLILESASTNQTSMYLCASSPRGGYSNQPQHFGDGTRLSIL.